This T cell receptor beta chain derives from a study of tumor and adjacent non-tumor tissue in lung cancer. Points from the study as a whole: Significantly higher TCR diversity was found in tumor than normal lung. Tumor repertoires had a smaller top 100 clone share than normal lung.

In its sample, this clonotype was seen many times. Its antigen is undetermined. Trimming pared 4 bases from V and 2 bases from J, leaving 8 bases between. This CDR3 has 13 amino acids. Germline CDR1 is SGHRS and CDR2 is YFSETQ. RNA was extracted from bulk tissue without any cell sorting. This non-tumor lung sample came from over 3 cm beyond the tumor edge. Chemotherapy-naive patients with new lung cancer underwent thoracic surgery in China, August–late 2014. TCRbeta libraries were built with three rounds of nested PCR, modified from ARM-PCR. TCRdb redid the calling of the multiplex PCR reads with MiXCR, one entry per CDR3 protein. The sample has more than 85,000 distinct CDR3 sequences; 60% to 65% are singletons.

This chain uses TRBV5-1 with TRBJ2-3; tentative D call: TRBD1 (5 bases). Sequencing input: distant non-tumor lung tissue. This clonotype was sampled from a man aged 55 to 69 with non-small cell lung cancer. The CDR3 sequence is CASSVTVTDTQYF. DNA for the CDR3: TGCGCCAGCAGCGTGACAGTCACAGATACGCAGTATTTT.